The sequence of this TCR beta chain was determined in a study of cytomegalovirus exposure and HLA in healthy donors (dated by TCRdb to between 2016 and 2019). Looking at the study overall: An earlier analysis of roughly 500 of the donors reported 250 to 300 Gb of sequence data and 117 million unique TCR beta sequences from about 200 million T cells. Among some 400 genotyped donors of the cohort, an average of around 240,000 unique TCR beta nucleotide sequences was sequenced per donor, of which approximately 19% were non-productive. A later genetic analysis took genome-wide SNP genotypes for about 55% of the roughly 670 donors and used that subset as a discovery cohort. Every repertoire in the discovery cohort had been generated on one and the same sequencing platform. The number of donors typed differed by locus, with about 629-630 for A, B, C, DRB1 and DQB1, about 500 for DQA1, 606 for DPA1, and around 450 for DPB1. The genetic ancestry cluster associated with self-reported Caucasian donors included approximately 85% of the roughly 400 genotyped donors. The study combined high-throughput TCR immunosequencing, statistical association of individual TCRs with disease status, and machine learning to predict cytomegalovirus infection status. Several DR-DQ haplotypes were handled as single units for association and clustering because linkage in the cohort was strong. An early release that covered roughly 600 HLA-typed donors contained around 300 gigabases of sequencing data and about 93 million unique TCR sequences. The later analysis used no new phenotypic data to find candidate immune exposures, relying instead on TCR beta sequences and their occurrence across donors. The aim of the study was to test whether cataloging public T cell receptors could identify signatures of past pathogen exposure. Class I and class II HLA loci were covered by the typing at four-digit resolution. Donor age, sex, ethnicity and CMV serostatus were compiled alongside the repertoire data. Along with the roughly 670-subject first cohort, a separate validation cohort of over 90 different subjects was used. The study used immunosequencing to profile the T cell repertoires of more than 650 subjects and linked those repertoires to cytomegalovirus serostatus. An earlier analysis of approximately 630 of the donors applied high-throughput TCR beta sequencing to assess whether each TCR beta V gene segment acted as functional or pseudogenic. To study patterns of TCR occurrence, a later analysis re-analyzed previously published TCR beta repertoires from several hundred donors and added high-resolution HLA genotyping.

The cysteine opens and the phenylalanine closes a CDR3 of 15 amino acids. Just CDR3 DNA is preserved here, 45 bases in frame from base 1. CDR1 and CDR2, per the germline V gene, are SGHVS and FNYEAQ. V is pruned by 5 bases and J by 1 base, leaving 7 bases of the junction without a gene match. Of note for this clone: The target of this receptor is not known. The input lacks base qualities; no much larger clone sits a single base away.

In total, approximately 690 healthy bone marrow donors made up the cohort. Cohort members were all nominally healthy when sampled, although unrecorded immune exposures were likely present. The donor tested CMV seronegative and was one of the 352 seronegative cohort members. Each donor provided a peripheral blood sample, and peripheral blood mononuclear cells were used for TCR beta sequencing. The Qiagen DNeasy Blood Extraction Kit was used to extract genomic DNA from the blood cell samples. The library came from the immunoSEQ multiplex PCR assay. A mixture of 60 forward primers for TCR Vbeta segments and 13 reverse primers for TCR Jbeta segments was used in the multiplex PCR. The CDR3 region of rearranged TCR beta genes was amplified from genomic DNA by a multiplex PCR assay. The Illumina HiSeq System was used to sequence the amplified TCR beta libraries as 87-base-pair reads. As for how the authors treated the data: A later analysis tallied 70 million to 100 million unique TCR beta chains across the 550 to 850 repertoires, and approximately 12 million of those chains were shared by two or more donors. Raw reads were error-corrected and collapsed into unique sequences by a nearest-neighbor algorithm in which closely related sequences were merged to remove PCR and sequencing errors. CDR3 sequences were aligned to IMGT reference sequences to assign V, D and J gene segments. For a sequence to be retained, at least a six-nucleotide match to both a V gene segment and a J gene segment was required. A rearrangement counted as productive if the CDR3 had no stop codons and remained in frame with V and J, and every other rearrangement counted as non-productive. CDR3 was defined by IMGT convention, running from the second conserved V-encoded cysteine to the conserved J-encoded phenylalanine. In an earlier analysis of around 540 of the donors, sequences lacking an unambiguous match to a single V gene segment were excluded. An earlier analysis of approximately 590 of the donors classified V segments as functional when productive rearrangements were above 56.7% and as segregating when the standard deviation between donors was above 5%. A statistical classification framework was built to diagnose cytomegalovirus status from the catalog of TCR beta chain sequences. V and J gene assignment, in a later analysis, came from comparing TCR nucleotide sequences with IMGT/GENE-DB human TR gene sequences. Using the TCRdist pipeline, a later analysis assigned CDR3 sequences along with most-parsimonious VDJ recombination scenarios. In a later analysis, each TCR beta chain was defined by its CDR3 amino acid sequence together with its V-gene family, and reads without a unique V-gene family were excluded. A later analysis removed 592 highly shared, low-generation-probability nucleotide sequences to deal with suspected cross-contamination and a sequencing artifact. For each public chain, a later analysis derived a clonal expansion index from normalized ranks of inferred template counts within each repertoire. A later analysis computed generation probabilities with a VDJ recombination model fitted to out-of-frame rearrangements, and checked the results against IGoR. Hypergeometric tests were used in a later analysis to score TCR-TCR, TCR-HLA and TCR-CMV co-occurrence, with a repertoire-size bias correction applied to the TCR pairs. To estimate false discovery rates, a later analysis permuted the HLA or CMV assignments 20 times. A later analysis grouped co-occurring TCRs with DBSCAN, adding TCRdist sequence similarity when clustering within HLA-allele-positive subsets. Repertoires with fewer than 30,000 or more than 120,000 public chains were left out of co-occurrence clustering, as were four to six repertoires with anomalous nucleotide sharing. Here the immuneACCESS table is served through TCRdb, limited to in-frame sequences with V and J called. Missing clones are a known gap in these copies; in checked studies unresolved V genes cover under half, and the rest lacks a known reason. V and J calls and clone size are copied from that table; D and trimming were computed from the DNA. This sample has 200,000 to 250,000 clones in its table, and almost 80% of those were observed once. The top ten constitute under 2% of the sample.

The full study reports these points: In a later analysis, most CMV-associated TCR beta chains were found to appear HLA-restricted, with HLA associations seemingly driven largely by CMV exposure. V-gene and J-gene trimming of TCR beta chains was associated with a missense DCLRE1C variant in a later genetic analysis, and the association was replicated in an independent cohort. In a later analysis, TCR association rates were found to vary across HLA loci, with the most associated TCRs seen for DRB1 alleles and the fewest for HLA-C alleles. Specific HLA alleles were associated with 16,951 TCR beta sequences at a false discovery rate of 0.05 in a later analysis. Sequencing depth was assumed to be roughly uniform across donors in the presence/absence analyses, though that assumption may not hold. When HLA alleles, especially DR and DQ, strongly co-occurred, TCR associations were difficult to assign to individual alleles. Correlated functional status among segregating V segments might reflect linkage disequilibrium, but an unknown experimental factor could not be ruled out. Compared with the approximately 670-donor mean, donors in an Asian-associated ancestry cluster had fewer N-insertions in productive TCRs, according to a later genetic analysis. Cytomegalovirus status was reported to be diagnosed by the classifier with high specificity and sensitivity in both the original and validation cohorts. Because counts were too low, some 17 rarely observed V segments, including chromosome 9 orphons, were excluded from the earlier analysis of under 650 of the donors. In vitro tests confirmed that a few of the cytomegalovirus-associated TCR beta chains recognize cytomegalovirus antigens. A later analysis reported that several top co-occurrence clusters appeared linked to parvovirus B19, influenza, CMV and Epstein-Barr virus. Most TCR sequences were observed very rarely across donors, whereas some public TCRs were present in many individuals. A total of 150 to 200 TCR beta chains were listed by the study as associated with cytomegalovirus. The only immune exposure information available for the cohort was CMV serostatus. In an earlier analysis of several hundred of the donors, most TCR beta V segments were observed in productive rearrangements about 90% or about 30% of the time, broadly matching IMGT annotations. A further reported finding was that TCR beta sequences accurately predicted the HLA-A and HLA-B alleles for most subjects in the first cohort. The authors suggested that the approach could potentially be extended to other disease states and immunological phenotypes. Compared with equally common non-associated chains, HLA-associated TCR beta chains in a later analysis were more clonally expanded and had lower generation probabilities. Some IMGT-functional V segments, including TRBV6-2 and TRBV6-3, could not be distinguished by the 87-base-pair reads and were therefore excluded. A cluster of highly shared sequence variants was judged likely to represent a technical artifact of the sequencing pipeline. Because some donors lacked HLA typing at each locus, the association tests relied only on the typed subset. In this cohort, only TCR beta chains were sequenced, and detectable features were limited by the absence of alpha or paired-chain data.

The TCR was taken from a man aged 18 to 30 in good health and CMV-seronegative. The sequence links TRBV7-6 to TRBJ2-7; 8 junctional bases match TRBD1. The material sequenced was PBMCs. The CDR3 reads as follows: CASSPQGQGSYEQYF. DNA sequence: TGTGCCAGCAGCCCACAAGGACAGGGATCCTACGAGCAGTACTTC.